This section outlines one TCR beta chain sequence together with its context. The antigen remains undetermined. These data are taken from a study of T cell responses to AZD1222 COVID-19 vaccine. Whole-study findings and limits: Every sample of the repertoires postdated the peak T cell response.

Produced via immunoSEQ multiplex PCR; TCRdb's table is partial and in-frame only. The sample records about 140,000 clones, roughly 92% being singletons. The receptor comes from an adult in good health. This specimen was peripheral blood, taken on day 0 of AZD1222 vaccination.

Written as DNA, the CDR3 is TGTGCCAGCGGCCCCCCTAGGGACGCCGGGGAGCTGTTTTTT. Translated: CASGPPRDAGELFF. The genes are TRBV6-2 or TRBV6-3 and TRBJ2-2; the D call may be TRBD1 or TRBD2 (5 bases each). With 8 bases removed from V and 6 bases from J, the gap between germline ends came to 16 bases. Germline CDR1 MNHEY, CDR2 SVGEGT. The CDR3 is 14 amino acids.